The clone carrying this T cell receptor beta chain appeared a single time. Its target is unknown. Assay: immunoSEQ multiplex PCR; the TCRdb copy retains only in-frame clones and omits some. The sample includes about 2.5 million clones, around 92% of them seen just once. In germline, CDR1 is MNHEY, CDR2 SVGAGI. Trimming pared 5 bases from V and 1 base from J, leaving 8 bases between. The CDR3 is 13 amino acids. The sample is drawn from a study of shared clonotypes between healthy human individuals. Turning to the study itself: The composition of the donors was two women and three men aged 18 to 49. Plates per donor: three CD4 naive, three CD4 memory, two CD8 naive, one CD8 memory. Study-wide results and caveats: Owing to a small donor count, the genetic and exposure-history diversity represented was limited.

The V call is TRBV6-5, the J call TRBJ2-5; no definite D call. The sequence was collected from a man between 18 and 35 years old in good health. Some clones in this sample may be carry-over from other donors' samples. Sequences were obtained from naive CD4+ T cells from PBMCs. Subset: CD45RA+ positively selected. CDR3 region: CASSPRPQETQYF. The CDR3 DNA sequence: TGTGCCAGCAGTCCCCGGCCCCAAGAGACCCAGTACTTC.